This T cell receptor beta chain was profiled in a study of beta chain features in type 1 diabetes. Overall study results and limits: Shortening of TCRB CDR3s, moderate but significant, appeared in all four CD4+ subsets of Type 1 diabetes patients.

Details on this clone: No antigen is known for it.

The CDR3 runs 13 residues. Trimming cost V 6 bases and J 2 bases, with 10 bases left between them. Germline CDR1 MNHNY, CDR2 SVGAGI (reference sequence). Expressed TCRB transcripts were sequenced after all isolated RNA was converted to cDNA. Some clones are missing from TCRdb's copy, which holds only in-frame ones; the method was immunoSEQ multiplex PCR. Of around 140,000 clones listed, approximately 13% are singletons. This clonotype was obtained from a man younger than 30 with type 1 diabetes. The chain uses TRBV6-6 and TRBJ1-1; D unclear. Input material: central memory CD4+ T cells from blood. The CDR3 loop is CASSRGSNTEAFF. DNA for the CDR3: TGTGCCAGCAGCCGGGGAAGCAACACTGAAGCTTTCTTT.